The TCR beta chain described here comes from a study of cytomegalovirus exposure and HLA in healthy donors (dated by TCRdb to the late 2010s). In the study overall: In an earlier analysis of 587 of the donors, 276 Gb of sequence data and 100 million or so unique TCR beta sequences from 180 million or so T cells were reported. An early release that covered more than 550 HLA-typed donors contained approximately 300 gigabases of sequencing data and 75 million to 100 million unique TCR sequences. Along with the roughly 610-subject first cohort, a separate validation cohort of over a hundred different subjects was used. Using immunosequencing, the study profiled T cell repertoires from 550 to 750 subjects and related those repertoires to cytomegalovirus serostatus. Among some 410 genotyped donors of the cohort, an average of around 240,000 unique TCR beta nucleotide sequences were sequenced per donor, roughly 18% of them non-productive. Because of strong linkage in the cohort, roughly five DR-DQ haplotypes were treated as single units for association and clustering. The genetic ancestry cluster associated with self-reported Caucasian donors included 65% to 90% of the roughly 400 genotyped donors. An earlier analysis of more than 450 of the donors used high-throughput TCR beta sequencing to judge whether each TCR beta V gene segment behaved as functional or pseudogenic. To study patterns of TCR occurrence, a later analysis re-analyzed previously published TCR beta repertoires from 700 or so donors and added high-resolution HLA genotyping. Both class I and class II loci were covered by HLA typing, at four-digit resolution. In a later genetic analysis, genome-wide SNP genotypes for about 55% of the roughly 700 donors were used, and that subset was treated as a discovery cohort. The study was designed to test whether signatures of past pathogen exposure could be identified by cataloging public T cell receptors. All discovery cohort repertoires had been generated on a single sequencing platform. Typing coverage differed by locus: A, B, C, DRB1 and DQB1 were typed in roughly 629-630 donors, DQA1 in 500 to 550, DPA1 in 600 to 610, and DPB1 in around 440. The study combined high-throughput TCR immunosequencing, statistical association of individual TCRs with disease status, and machine learning to predict cytomegalovirus infection status. Donor age, sex, ethnicity and CMV serostatus were compiled together with the repertoire data. Rather than drawing on any new phenotypic data, the later analysis identified candidate immune exposures from TCR beta sequences and the way those sequences occurred across donors. Results and caveats for the whole study, not just this receptor: A total of roughly 160 TCR beta chains were listed by the study as associated with cytomegalovirus. Specific HLA alleles were associated with 15,000 to 20,000 TCR beta sequences at a false discovery rate of 0.05 in a later analysis. The earlier analysis of approximately 540 of the donors excluded 15 to 20 rarely observed V segments, including chromosome 9 orphons, because counts were too low. A further reported finding was that TCR beta sequences accurately predicted the HLA-A and HLA-B alleles for most subjects in the first cohort. In a later genetic analysis, fewer N-insertions in productive TCRs were reported among donors in an Asian-associated ancestry cluster than the roughly 700-donor mean. Across donors, most TCR sequences were observed very rarely, whereas some public TCRs were present in many individuals. Three of the identified cytomegalovirus-associated TCR beta chains were confirmed in vitro to be specific for cytomegalovirus antigens. When HLA alleles, especially DR and DQ, strongly co-occurred, TCR associations were difficult to assign to individual alleles. Presence/absence analyses assumed roughly uniform sequencing depth across donors, an assumption that may not hold. In a later analysis, HLA-associated TCR beta chains showed more clonal expansion and lower generation probabilities than non-associated chains that were equally common. The cohort was sequenced for TCR beta chains only, and without alpha or paired-chain data the features that could be detected were limited. Some IMGT-functional V segments, including TRBV6-2 and TRBV6-3, could not be told apart with the 87-base-pair reads, so those segments were excluded. Correlated functional status among segregating V segments might reflect linkage disequilibrium, but an unknown experimental factor could not be ruled out. According to a later analysis, TCR association rates differed among HLA loci, with DRB1 alleles showing the most associated TCRs and HLA-C alleles showing the fewest. The classifier was reported to diagnose cytomegalovirus status with high specificity and sensitivity in both the original and validation cohorts. Immune exposure information for the cohort was limited to CMV serostatus. Several of the top co-occurrence clusters appeared to be linked to parvovirus B19, influenza, CMV and Epstein-Barr virus, according to a later analysis. Because HLA typing was missing for some donors at each locus, association tests included only the typed subset. A group of highly shared sequence variants was considered likely to be a technical artifact of the sequencing pipeline. An earlier analysis of approximately 540 of the donors showed that most TCR beta V segments appeared in productive rearrangements either about 87% or about 30% of the time, which broadly matched IMGT annotations. A later genetic analysis associated a missense DCLRE1C variant with V-gene and J-gene trimming of TCR beta chains, and an independent cohort replicated the association. The authors suggested that the approach could potentially be generalized to other disease states and immunological phenotypes. A later analysis found that most CMV-associated TCR beta chains appeared HLA-restricted, with HLA associations seemingly driven largely by CMV exposure.

Spanning cysteine to phenylalanine, the CDR3 consists of 12 amino acids. The retained sequence is limited to the CDR3, 36 bases, with the frame set at the first base. Via the germline V gene, CDR1 is SNHLY and CDR2 FYNNEI. V and J are trimmed by 6 bases and 10 bases, and the gene matches miss 4 bases of the junction. The cohort comprised 666 healthy bone marrow donors. All cohort members were sampled while nominally healthy, although unrecorded immune exposures were likely present. The donor was CMV seropositive and was included in the group of some 290 seropositive cohort members. A peripheral blood sample was collected from each donor, and TCR beta sequencing was performed on peripheral blood mononuclear cells. Genomic DNA extraction from the blood cell samples was performed with the Qiagen DNeasy Blood Extraction Kit. Library preparation used the immunoSEQ multiplex PCR assay. For the multiplex PCR, a mixture combining 60 forward primers for TCR Vbeta segments and 13 reverse primers for TCR Jbeta segments was used. Amplification of the CDR3 region of rearranged TCR beta genes was performed with a multiplex PCR assay on genomic DNA. The amplified TCR beta libraries were sequenced on the Illumina HiSeq System as 87-base-pair reads. The authors' analysis ran thus. Across the roughly 600 repertoires, a later analysis counted about 81 million unique TCR beta chains, 9 million to 14 million of which were shared by at least two donors. Raw reads were error-corrected and collapsed into unique sequences with a nearest-neighbor algorithm that merged closely related sequences to remove PCR and sequencing errors. To assign V, D and J gene segments, CDR3 sequences were aligned to IMGT reference sequences. For a sequence to be retained, a match of at least six nucleotides was required to both a V gene segment and a J gene segment. A rearrangement was called productive if the CDR3 had no stop codons and remained in frame with V and J, and every other rearrangement was called non-productive. Following IMGT convention, CDR3 was defined as the stretch from the second conserved V-encoded cysteine to the conserved J-encoded phenylalanine. The earlier analysis of some 540 of the donors excluded any sequence lacking an unambiguous match to a single V gene segment. In an earlier analysis of a few hundred of the donors, V segments were called functional above 56.7% productive rearrangements and were called segregating when the between-donor standard deviation exceeded 5%. To diagnose cytomegalovirus status from the catalog of TCR beta chain sequences, a statistical classification framework was built. In a later analysis, V and J genes were assigned by comparing TCR nucleotide sequences against IMGT/GENE-DB human TR gene sequences. In a later analysis, CDR3 sequences and most-parsimonious VDJ recombination scenarios were assigned using the TCRdist pipeline. In a later analysis, each TCR beta chain was defined by its CDR3 amino acid sequence together with its V-gene family, and reads without a unique V-gene family were excluded. As a way to deal with suspected cross-contamination and a sequencing artifact, a later analysis dropped under 600 nucleotide sequences that were highly shared and had low generation probability. For each public chain, a later analysis derived a clonal expansion index from normalized ranks of inferred template counts within each repertoire. Generation probabilities in a later analysis came from a VDJ recombination model fitted to out-of-frame rearrangements, and those results were checked against IGoR. Hypergeometric tests were used in a later analysis to score TCR-TCR, TCR-HLA and TCR-CMV co-occurrence, with a repertoire-size bias correction applied to the TCR pairs. In a later analysis, false discovery rates were estimated by permuting HLA or CMV assignments 20 times. In a later analysis, co-occurring TCRs were grouped using DBSCAN, with TCRdist sequence similarity added in when clustering inside HLA-allele-positive subsets. Repertoires with fewer than 30,000 or more than 120,000 public chains were left out of co-occurrence clustering, as were about 5 repertoires with anomalous nucleotide sharing. The table comes from immuneACCESS by way of TCRdb, which keeps in-frame sequences with V and J called. Part of the clones is missing from these tables; in studies checked, under half for an unresolved V gene and the rest for unknown reasons. The DNA gave D and trimming, while V, J and clone size come from that table. The sample profile shows approximately 190,000 clones; 77% of them were found once. The top ten clonotypes cover 2% to 2.5% of the sample.

This clone showed up just a few times. Its antigen is still unknown. Nothing much larger sits one base from this clone, and base qualities are not available. The sequence was obtained from a woman aged 25 to 39 in good health and CMV-seropositive. The rearranged chain carries TRBV2 and TRBJ2-7; 12 central nucleotides agree with TRBD1. Material: PBMCs. The DNA sequence follows: TGTGCCAGCAGAGGGGACAGGGGGCAACAGTACTTC. Its protein product is CASRGDRGQQYF.